The clone carrying this T cell receptor beta chain was counted between two and nine times. The antigen remains undetermined. Sequencing was performed with immunoSEQ multiplex PCR; in TCRdb, only in-frame clones are kept and a portion is missing. Of about 110,000 clones in the sample, approximately 91% were seen once. This entry belongs to a study of T cell responses to AZD1222 COVID-19 vaccine. General study points: Mostly white British, mostly female donors; authors suggested clonal diversity may be underestimated. Dominant CD4 TCR responses targeted spike regions 160-218 and 743-854. No repertoire was sampled before or during the peak T cell response, only after it. The study reported that nearly half of spike-specific TCRs target unmutated variant regions.

The CDR3 contains 14 residues. Germline V lookup: CDR1 LGHNA, CDR2 YSLEER. With 3 bases clipped from V and 3 bases from J, the junction kept 4 bases outside the gene matches. This rearrangement joins TRBV4-3 to TRBJ1-1; 7 bases match TRBD1. Here the sequenced sample was peripheral blood, taken on day 0 of AZD1222 vaccination. This clonotype originated in an adult in good health. CDR3: CASSHNRGHTEAFF. CDR3 nucleotide sequence: TGCGCCAGCAGCCATAACAGGGGCCACACTGAAGCTTTCTTT.